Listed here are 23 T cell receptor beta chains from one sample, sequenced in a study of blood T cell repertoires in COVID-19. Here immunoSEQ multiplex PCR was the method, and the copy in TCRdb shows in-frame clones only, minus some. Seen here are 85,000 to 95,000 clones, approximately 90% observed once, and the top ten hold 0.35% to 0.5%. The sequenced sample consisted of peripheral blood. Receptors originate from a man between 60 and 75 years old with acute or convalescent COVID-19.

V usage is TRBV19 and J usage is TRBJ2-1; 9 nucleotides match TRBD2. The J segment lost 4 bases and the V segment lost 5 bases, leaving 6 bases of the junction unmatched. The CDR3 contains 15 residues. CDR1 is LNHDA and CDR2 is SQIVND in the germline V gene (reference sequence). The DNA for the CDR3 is TGTGCCAGTAGTTCAGCGGGAGGCCATTACAATGAGCAGTTCTTC. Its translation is CASSSAGGHYNEQFF.

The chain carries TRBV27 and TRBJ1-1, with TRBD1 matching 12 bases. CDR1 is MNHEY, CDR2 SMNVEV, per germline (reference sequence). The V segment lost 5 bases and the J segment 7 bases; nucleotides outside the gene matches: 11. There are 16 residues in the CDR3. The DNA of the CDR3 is TGTGCCAGCAGTGAGGGACAGGGGGCGATTTCGGTTGAAGCTTTCTTT. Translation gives CASSEGQGAISVEAFF.

In nucleotides, the CDR3 is TGCGCCAGCAGTGTCGACACCGGGGAGCTGTTTTTT. Translating gives CASSVDTGELFF. The V and J genes are TRBV5-1 and TRBJ2-2; D remains unclear. The CDR3 is made up of 12 amino acids. Germline V CDR1 and CDR2: SGHRS, YFSETQ. Trimming removed 5 bases from V and 3 bases from J, with 5 bases in between. Using reference TRBV5-1 and TRBJ2-2 for the parts outside the CDR3, the full variable domain is KAGVTQTPRYLIKTRGQQVTLSCSPISGHRSVSWYQQTPGQGLQFLFEYFSETQRNKGNFPGRFSGRQFSNSRSEMNVSTLELGDSALYLCASSVDTGELFFGEGSRLTVL.

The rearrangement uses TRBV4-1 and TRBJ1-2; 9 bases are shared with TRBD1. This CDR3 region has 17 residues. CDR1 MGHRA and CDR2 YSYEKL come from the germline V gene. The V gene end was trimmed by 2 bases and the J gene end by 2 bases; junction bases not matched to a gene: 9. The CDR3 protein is CASSQSGFGTGNYGYTF. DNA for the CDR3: TGCGCCAGCAGCCAATCGGGTTTCGGGACAGGGAACTATGGCTACACCTTC.

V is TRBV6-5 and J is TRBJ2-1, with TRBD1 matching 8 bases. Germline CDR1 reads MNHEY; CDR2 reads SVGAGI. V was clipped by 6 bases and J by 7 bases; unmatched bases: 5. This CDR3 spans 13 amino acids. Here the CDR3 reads CASRPGGYNEQFF. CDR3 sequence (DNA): TGTGCCAGCAGACCAGGGGGCTATAATGAGCAGTTCTTC.

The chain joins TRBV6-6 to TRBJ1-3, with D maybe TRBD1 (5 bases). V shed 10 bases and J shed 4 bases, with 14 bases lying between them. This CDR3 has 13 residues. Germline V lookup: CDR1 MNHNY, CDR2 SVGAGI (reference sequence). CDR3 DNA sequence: TGTGCCATCATGGGGGGTGGCGGAAACACCATATATTTT. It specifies CAIMGGGGNTIYF.

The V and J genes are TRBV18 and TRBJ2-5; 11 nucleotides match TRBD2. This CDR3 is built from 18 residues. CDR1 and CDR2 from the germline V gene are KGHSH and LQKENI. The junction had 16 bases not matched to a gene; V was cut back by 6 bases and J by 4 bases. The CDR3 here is CASSPPALSGRAGETQYF. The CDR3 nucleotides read TGTGCCAGCTCCCCGCCGGCTCTTAGCGGGAGGGCCGGAGAGACCCAGTACTTC.

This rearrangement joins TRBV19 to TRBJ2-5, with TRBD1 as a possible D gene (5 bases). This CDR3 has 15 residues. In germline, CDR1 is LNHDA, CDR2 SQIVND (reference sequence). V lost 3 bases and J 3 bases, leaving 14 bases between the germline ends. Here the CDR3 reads CASSIRSDRKETQYF. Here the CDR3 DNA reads TGTGCCAGTAGTATTCGGTCCGACAGAAAAGAGACCCAGTACTTC.

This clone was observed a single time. CDR3 amino acids: CASSFLDRATEAFF. The CDR3 coding sequence is TGCGCCAGCAGCTTTCTAGACAGGGCCACTGAAGCTTTCTTT. The rearrangement links TRBV5-1 to TRBJ1-1; 7 bases map to TRBD1. In germline, CDR1 is SGHRS, CDR2 YFSETQ. The V and J ends lost 2 bases and 4 bases, in that order; junction bases with no gene match: 5. The CDR3 consists of 14 residues.

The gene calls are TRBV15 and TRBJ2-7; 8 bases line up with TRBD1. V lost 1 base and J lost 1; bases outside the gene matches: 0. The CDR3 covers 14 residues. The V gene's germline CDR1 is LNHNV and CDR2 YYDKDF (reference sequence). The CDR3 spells CATSRGQGSYEQYF. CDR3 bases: TGTGCCACCAGCAGAGGACAGGGGTCCTACGAGCAGTACTTC.

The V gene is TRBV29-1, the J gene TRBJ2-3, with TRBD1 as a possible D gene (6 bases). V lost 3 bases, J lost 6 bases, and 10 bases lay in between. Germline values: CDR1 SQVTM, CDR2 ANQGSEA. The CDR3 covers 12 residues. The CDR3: CSVDQGTDTQYF. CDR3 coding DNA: TGCAGCGTTGATCAGGGGACGGATACGCAGTATTTT.

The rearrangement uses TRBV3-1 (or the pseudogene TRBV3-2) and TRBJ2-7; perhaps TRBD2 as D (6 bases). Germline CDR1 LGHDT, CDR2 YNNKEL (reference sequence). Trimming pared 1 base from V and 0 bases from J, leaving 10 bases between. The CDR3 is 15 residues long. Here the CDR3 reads CASSQVAGSSYEQYF. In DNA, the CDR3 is TGTGCCAGCAGCCAAGTTGCGGGAAGCTCCTACGAGCAGTACTTC.

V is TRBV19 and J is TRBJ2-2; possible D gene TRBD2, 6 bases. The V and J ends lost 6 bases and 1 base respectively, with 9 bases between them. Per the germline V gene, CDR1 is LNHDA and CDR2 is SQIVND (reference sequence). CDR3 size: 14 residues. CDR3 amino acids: CASSPGGNTGELFF. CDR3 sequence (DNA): TGTGCCAGTAGCCCCGGGGGGAACACCGGGGAGCTGTTTTTT.

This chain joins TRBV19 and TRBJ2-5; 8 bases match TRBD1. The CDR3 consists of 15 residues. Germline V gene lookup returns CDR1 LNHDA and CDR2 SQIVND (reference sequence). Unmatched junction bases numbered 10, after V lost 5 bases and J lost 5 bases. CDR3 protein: CASSAADRAGETQYF. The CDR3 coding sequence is TGTGCCAGTAGTGCCGCGGACAGGGCGGGTGAGACCCAGTACTTC.

In nucleotides, the CDR3 is TGTGCCAGCAGTCCCATGGCGGGGGTTGGAAACACCATATATTTT. Its protein is CASSPMAGVGNTIYF. The genes are TRBV27 and TRBJ1-3, with D perhaps matching TRBD1 (5 bases). Trimming cost V 5 bases and J 3 bases, with 14 bases left between them. This CDR3 spans 15 amino acids. Per the germline V gene, CDR1 is MNHEY and CDR2 is SMNVEV (reference sequence).

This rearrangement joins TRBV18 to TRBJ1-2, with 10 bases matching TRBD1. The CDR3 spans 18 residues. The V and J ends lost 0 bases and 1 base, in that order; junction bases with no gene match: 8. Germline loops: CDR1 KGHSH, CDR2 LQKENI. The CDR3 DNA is TGTGCCAGCTCACCACCCCCCGGGACAGGGGTCAATAACTATGGCTACACCTTC. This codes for CASSPPPGTGVNNYGYTF.

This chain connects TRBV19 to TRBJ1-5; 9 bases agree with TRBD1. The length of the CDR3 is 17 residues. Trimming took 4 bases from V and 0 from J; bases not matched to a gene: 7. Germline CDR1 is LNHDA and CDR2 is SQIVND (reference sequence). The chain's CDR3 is CASSSGQGPLSNQPQHF. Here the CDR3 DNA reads TGTGCCAGTAGTAGCGGACAGGGGCCGCTTAGCAATCAGCCCCAGCATTTT. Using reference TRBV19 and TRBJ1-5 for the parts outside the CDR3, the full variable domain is DGGITQSPKYLFRKEGQNVTLSCEQNLNHDAMYWYRQDPGQGLRLIYYSQIVNDFQKGDIAEGYSVSREKKESFPLTVTSAQKNPTAFYLCASSSGQGPLSNQPQHFGDGTRLSIL.

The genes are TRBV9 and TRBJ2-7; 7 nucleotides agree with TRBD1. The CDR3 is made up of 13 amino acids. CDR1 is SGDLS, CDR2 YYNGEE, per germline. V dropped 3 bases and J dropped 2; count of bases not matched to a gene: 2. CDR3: CASSAGQTYEQYF. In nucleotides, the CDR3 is TGTGCCAGCAGCGCGGGACAGACCTACGAGCAGTACTTC.

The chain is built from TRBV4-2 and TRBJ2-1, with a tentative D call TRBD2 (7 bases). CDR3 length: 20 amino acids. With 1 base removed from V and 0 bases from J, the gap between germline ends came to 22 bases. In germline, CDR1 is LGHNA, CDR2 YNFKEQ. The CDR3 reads CASSQGTRGPGLSSYNEQFF. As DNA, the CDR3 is TGTGCCAGCAGCCAAGGGACCAGGGGACCGGGACTAAGCTCCTACAATGAGCAGTTCTTC.

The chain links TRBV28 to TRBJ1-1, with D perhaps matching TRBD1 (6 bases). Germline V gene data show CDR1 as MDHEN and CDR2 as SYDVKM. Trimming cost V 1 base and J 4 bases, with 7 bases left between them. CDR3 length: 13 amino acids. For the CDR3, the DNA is TGTGCCAGCAGTTTATCCAGGGGCACTGAAGCTTTCTTT. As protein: CASSLSRGTEAFF.

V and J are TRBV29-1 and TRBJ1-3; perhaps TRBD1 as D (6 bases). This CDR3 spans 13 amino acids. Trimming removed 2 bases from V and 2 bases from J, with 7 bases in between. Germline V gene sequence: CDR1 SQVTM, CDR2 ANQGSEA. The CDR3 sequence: CSVEKGAGNTIYF. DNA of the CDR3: TGCAGCGTTGAAAAGGGGGCTGGAAACACCATATATTTT.

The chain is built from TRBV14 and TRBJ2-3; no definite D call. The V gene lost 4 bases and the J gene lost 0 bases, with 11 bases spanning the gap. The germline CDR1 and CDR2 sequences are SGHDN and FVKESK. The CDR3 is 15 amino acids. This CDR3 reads CASSPITSSTDTQYF. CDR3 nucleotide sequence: TGTGCCAGCAGCCCGATTACATCTAGCACAGATACGCAGTATTTT.

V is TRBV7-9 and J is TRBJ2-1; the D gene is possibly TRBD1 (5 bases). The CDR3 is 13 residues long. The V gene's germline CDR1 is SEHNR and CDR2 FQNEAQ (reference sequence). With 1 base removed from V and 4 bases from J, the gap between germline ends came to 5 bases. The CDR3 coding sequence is TGTGCCAGCAGCTTAGGACAGTACAATGAGCAGTTCTTC. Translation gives CASSLGQYNEQFF.